These T cell receptor beta chains were read from a single sample in a study of shared clonotypes between healthy human individuals. Some clones are missing from TCRdb's copy, which holds only in-frame ones; the method was immunoSEQ multiplex PCR. This sample yields approximately 1.5 million clones, of which approximately 98% are seen a single time; roughly 0.4% belongs to the top ten. The sequencing sample was made of naive CD4+ T cells sorted from blood. The receptors come from a man aged 25-45 years in good health. Each CDR3 is given with its conserved first and last residue. The order of the fields is J gene, clone size, V gene, CDR3 protein. Rows may omit the clone size; those that give it use once, few, many or a size class.

j_call: TRBJ1-5; clone_size: NA; v_call: TRBV13; cdr3_aa: CASTLHAQGAGGRNWPQHF
j_call: TRBJ2-7; clone_size: NA; v_call: TRBV5-6; cdr3_aa: CASSGRASYEQYF
j_call: TRBJ1-2; clone_size: NA; v_call: TRBV15; cdr3_aa: CATSRARPGTGEGYTF
j_call: TRBJ2-1; clone_size: once; v_call: TRBV7-9; cdr3_aa: CASSLERTGLNEQFF
j_call: TRBJ1-2; clone_size: once; v_call: TRBV10-3; cdr3_aa: CAINGDRGPYGYTF
j_call: TRBJ2-3; clone_size: NA; v_call: TRBV30; cdr3_aa: CAWSPGDTQYF
j_call: TRBJ2-7; clone_size: NA; v_call: TRBV5-4; cdr3_aa: CASSLKGTSGYEQYF
j_call: TRBJ2-2; clone_size: NA; v_call: TRBV28; cdr3_aa: CASSLPPGLAMTGELFF
j_call: TRBJ2-3; clone_size: NA; v_call: TRBV11-2; cdr3_aa: CASRRAGGRTDTQYF
j_call: TRBJ2-2; clone_size: NA; v_call: TRBV28; cdr3_aa: CASTAWTGELFF
j_call: TRBJ2-5; clone_size: NA; v_call: TRBV5-6; cdr3_aa: CASSLDTVGFVETQYF
j_call: TRBJ2-7; clone_size: NA; v_call: TRBV5-8; cdr3_aa: CASSSLQGIGHEQYF
j_call: TRBJ1-1; clone_size: NA; v_call: TRBV27; cdr3_aa: CASTSGVGTEAFF
j_call: TRBJ1-3; clone_size: NA; v_call: TRBV4-1; cdr3_aa: CASSQAGTGASGNTIYF
j_call: TRBJ2-7; clone_size: once; v_call: TRBV5-4; cdr3_aa: CASSFRGSSYEQYF
j_call: TRBJ2-7; clone_size: NA; v_call: TRBV27; cdr3_aa: CASSLTSGRSREQYF
j_call: TRBJ2-7; clone_size: NA; v_call: TRBV18; cdr3_aa: CASSPSRLAGNEQYF
j_call: TRBJ2-1; clone_size: once; v_call: TRBV7-9; cdr3_aa: CASSPPLGGFRSSYNEQFF
j_call: TRBJ1-1; clone_size: NA; v_call: TRBV30; cdr3_aa: CAWRVGGLNTEAFF
j_call: TRBJ2-7; clone_size: NA; v_call: TRBV13; cdr3_aa: CASSLGGRKPYEQYF
j_call: TRBJ2-5; clone_size: NA; v_call: TRBV7-3; cdr3_aa: CASSSAGQETQYF
j_call: TRBJ1-5; clone_size: NA; v_call: TRBV5-5; cdr3_aa: CASSFGWESTQPQHF
j_call: TRBJ2-1; clone_size: NA; v_call: TRBV5-1; cdr3_aa: CASSFLTEQFF
j_call: TRBJ1-5; clone_size: NA; v_call: TRBV19; cdr3_aa: CASSSQPQHF
j_call: TRBJ2-5; clone_size: NA; v_call: TRBV18; cdr3_aa: CASSPLSETQYF
j_call: TRBJ1-5; clone_size: NA; v_call: TRBV18; cdr3_aa: CASSSRPGQGSNQPQHF
j_call: TRBJ2-5; clone_size: once; v_call: TRBV2; cdr3_aa: CASSESEGRTGTQYF
j_call: TRBJ1-2; clone_size: NA; v_call: TRBV7-8; cdr3_aa: CASSLATSSNYGYTF
j_call: TRBJ2-5; clone_size: NA; v_call: TRBV6-1; cdr3_aa: CASSKDRIGLIETQYF
j_call: TRBJ2-7; clone_size: NA; v_call: TRBV29-1; cdr3_aa: CSVKREHSYEQYF
j_call: TRBJ2-1; clone_size: NA; v_call: TRBV9; cdr3_aa: CASSTQGGRDDEQFF
j_call: TRBJ2-7; clone_size: NA; v_call: TRBV19; cdr3_aa: CASGPLQGRSYEQYF
j_call: TRBJ2-1; clone_size: NA; v_call: TRBV9; cdr3_aa: CASSPEPSSYNEQFF
j_call: TRBJ2-3; clone_size: NA; v_call: TRBV14; cdr3_aa: CASSQEHFLAGRDTQYF
j_call: TRBJ1-2; clone_size: NA; v_call: TRBV6-5; cdr3_aa: CASSRNRGEVYGYTF
j_call: TRBJ1-5; clone_size: NA; v_call: TRBV5-5; cdr3_aa: CASSLRTGVIQPQHF
j_call: TRBJ1-1; clone_size: NA; v_call: TRBV2; cdr3_aa: CASSDSEYSEAFF
j_call: TRBJ2-3; clone_size: NA; v_call: TRBV5-1; cdr3_aa: CASSLGLAGGPFTDTQYF
j_call: TRBJ1-5; clone_size: NA; v_call: TRBV2; cdr3_aa: CASSETGTSNQPQHF
j_call: TRBJ2-3; clone_size: once; v_call: TRBV5-1; cdr3_aa: CASSLGLAGGPTLGRTDTQYF
j_call: TRBJ1-2; clone_size: NA; v_call: TRBV6-5; cdr3_aa: CASSYRASIANYGYTF